What follows are 3 T cell receptor beta chains derived from one specimen sequenced in a study of blood T cells in healthy people across ages. Next came a second PCR, run for about 7 to 12 cycles, which used a sample-barcoded 5' primer along with a J-beta primer mix. TCRdb itself ran the 5' RACE reads through MiXCR, one entry per CDR3 protein. The sample contains some 700,000 distinct CDR3 sequences, approximately 22% of which appear only once. The sample taken for sequencing was blood. The receptor source for this set is a man between 70 and 80 years old in good health.

This clonotype has a handful of counts. The chain combines TRBV29-1 with TRBJ2-3, with TRBD1 identical over 7 bases. CDR3 size: 12 residues. V shed 4 bases, J shed 3 bases, and the junction held 1 base outside the gene matches. Germline V CDR1 and CDR2: SQVTM, ANQGSEA. The CDR3, as DNA: TGCAGCGTTGCGACAGGGACAGATACGCAGTATTTT. Encoded protein: CSVATGTDTQYF.

V is TRBV11-2 and J is TRBJ2-1; D ambiguous. CDR3 length equals 12 residues. V was shortened by 3 bases and J by 9 bases, with 9 bases between the two germline ends. The germline V gene encodes CDR1 SGHAT and CDR2 FQNNGV. The CDR3 region is CASSLVATEQFF. DNA for the CDR3: TGTGCCAGCAGCTTGGTAGCTACTGAGCAGTTCTTC.

For the CDR3, the DNA is TGTGCCAGCAGTGAGATGAACACTGAAGCTTTCTTT. It translates to CASSEMNTEAFF. This rearrangement joins TRBV6-6 to TRBJ1-1; D unclear. Germline V gives CDR1 MNHNY, CDR2 SVGAGI (reference sequence). V gave up 5 bases and J gave up 0 bases, with 4 bases separating them. The CDR3 length is 12 residues.